This TCR beta chain stems from a study of Ad26.COV2.S vaccination and SARS-CoV-2 variants. Study details: The authors gave Ad26.COV2.S intramuscularly, either once or twice 56 days apart.

The treatment here: roughly 19 received Ad26.COV2.S at low or high dose, single or two shots; about 5 received placebo; per-sample allocation not given. Sampling occurred on day 63 after the first vaccine or placebo injection. CDR1 SEHNR and CDR2 FQNEAQ come from the germline V gene (reference sequence). This CDR3 comprises 15 residues. Between the trimmed V and J ends, which lost 5 bases and 5 bases, there was a span of 17 bases. This table comes from immunoSEQ multiplex PCR, and its TCRdb copy is limited to in-frame clones, with some not included. The sample has hundreds of thousands of clones; around 84% are singletons.

The chain employs TRBV7-9 and TRBJ2-3; TRBD2 is a possible D gene (6 bases). The sequence was obtained from a person aged 18-60 years who received the Ad26.COV2.S COVID-19 vaccine or a placebo. Material: peripheral blood, obtained in a trial of Ad26.COV2.S vaccine versus placebo. The CDR3 sequence: CASSRSGAEEDTQYF. The DNA for the CDR3 is TGTGCCAGCAGCCGTAGCGGCGCGGAGGAAGATACGCAGTATTTT.